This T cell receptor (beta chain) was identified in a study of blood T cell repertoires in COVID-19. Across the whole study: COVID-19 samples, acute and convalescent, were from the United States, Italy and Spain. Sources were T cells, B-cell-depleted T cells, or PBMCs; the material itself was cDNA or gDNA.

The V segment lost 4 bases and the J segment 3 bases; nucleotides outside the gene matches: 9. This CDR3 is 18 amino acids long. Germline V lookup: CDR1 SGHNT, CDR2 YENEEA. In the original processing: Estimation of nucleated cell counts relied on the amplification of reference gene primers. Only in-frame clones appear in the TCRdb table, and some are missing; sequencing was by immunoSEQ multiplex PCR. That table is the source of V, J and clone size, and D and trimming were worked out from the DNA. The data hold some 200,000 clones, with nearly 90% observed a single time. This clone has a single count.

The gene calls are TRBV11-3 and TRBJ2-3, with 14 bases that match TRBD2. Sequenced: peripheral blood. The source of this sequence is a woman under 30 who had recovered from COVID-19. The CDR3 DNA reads TGTGCCAGCAGCTCGGGACTAGCGGGAGTATTTGGGACAGATACGCAGTATTTT. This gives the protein CASSSGLAGVFGTDTQYF.